This entry is about one TCR beta chain. Its target antigen remains unknown. Base qualities are not recorded, but no much larger clone differs from it by a single base. Receptors were amplified or captured by multiplex PCR. The sample was run on an Illumina HiSeq 4000. TCR beta libraries were built with iRepertoire HTBI primers and Arm-PCR amplification of CDR3 regions. PCR products were gel purified before sequencing. The authors' pipeline ran thus. Across samples, around 58 TRBV and roughly 15 TRBJ segments were identified and used for gene usage analysis of CDR3 amino acid clonotypes. COPE and FqMerger were used to merge the filtered high-quality paired reads into contigs. BLAST was used to align contigs to the IMGT TRBV, TRBD and TRBJ reference genes, and CDR3 was defined following IMGT. Clonotypes above 0.1% frequency were classified as highly expanded clones. Shannon entropy served as the measure of repertoire diversity, while the Gini coefficient captured V-J evenness. Public clonotypes were defined as clonotypes shared by more than one individual. The raw public data were reprocessed by TCRdb itself: fastp quality trimming at Q25, MiXCR clonotype calling, in-frame beta chains only. Every CDR3 protein is listed once, alongside the most common genes and DNA of its rows. These V and J calls rely on TCRdb rather than the paper's analysis. A total of hundreds of thousands of distinct CDR3 sequences appear in this sample, less than 25% of them only once. Over 10% of the sample is taken by the ten largest.

The time point label here, explained by the study, means: persistent/refractory GD, antithyroid drugs over 5 years with positive TRAb. RNA was extracted from PBMCs in TRIzol for both TCR sequencing and RNA sequencing. The diagnosis of Graves' disease followed American Thyroid Association guidelines. Patients were recruited from an endocrinology department in Xi'an, China. Each patient gave roughly 10 milliliters of peripheral blood, collected in an EDTA anticoagulant tube. PBMCs were isolated by Ficoll Paque Plus density gradient separation without further T cell sorting. An Agilent 2100 Bioanalyzer and agarose gel were used to check RNA quality, while a NanoDrop 2000 measured RNA concentration. Trimmed from V: 5 bases; trimmed from J: 6 bases; junction bases lacking a gene match: 11. CDR1 and CDR2 (GTSNPN, SVGIG) derive from the germline V gene (reference sequence). Counted from cysteine to phenylalanine, this CDR3 has 15 amino acids. The entry retains the CDR3 DNA only, 45 bases that are in frame from base 1.

The sample belongs to a study of regulatory T cells in long-lasting Graves disease (dated by TCRdb to the early 2020s). Looking at the study overall: Persistent Graves' disease meant more than 5 years of antithyroid drug treatment with TSH receptor autoantibodies that stayed positive. The study was conducted in China and was registered as a clinical trial. Peripheral blood TCR sequencing and RNA sequencing compared persistent Graves' disease patients with newly diagnosed Graves' disease patients. TCR sequencing covered 13 persistent and 20 or so newly diagnosed Graves' disease patients, about 35 samples in total. Antithyroid drugs had been taken for approximately 10 years on average by persistent Graves' disease patients in the clinical cohort. Findings and caveats that apply to the study as a whole: A larger number of public clonotypes was shared among persistent patients (more than 2,500) than among newly diagnosed patients (about 990). Peripheral blood alone was examined, since thyroid tissue, which constituted the primary lesion, could not be accessed. TRBV28, TRBJ1-2 and TRBJ2-5 were preferentially used in persistent disease, while TRBV20-1 and TRBJ2-1 were favored in newly diagnosed disease. Compared with newly diagnosed patients, patients with persistent Graves' disease had lower TCR Shannon entropy and fewer highly expanded clones, which suggests clonal expansion. As a limitation, the authors acknowledged that the small sample size may reduce accuracy. Sequencing and analysis were restricted to the TCR beta chain.

The receptor chain draws on TRBV30 and TRBJ1-3, with TRBD1 matching 9 junction bases. This receptor was taken from a female donor with Graves disease. The source material was peripheral blood mononuclear cells (PBMCs), sampled when the disease was refractory, from a patient treated with antithyroid drugs. CDR3 region: CAWATSGTGSNTIYF. The sequenced DNA is TGTGCCTGGGCCACATCCGGGACAGGGTCAAACACCATATATTTT.